The 20 T cell receptor beta chains below come from one sample, sequenced in a study of blood T cell repertoires in COVID-19. Generated by immunoSEQ multiplex PCR, the TCRdb table keeps only in-frame clones and is missing some. The profile shows approximately 220,000 clones, around four fifths of them singletons. Source material: PBMCs or T cells enriched from blood (not recorded which). Source of these receptors: a woman aged 50 to 60 who had been exposed to COVID-19.

The CDR3: CASSQDAATYNEQFF. CDR3 DNA sequence: TGTGCCAGCAGCCAAGACGCGGCTACCTACAATGAGCAGTTCTTC. The rearrangement uses TRBV3-1 (or the pseudogene TRBV3-2) and TRBJ2-1; no clear D. The CDR3 has 15 residues. Trimming left V 0 bases short and J 2 bases short, with 8 bases between. Germline CDR1 and CDR2: LGHDT and YNNKEL (reference sequence).

V is TRBV28 and J is TRBJ1-6, with 7 nucleotides matching TRBD1. This CDR3 has 15 residues. V lost 11 bases, J lost 2 bases, and 9 bases stayed unmatched. Germline V gives CDR1 MDHEN, CDR2 SYDVKM. CDR3 bases: TGTGCCGCGCAAACAGGGGAGGCCTATAATTCACCCCTCCACTTT. This codes for CAAQTGEAYNSPLHF.

The V and J genes are TRBV14 and TRBJ2-7, with 8 nucleotides matching TRBD1. V shed 1 base and J 6 bases; nucleotides not matched to a gene: 2. This CDR3 comprises 13 residues. Looked up from germline, CDR1 is SGHDN and CDR2 is FVKESK. The CDR3 spells CASSQGQGAEQYF. DNA of the CDR3: TGTGCCAGCAGCCAAGGTCAGGGGGCCGAGCAGTACTTC.

This clone was counted only a few times. This chain uses TRBV5-1 with TRBJ2-3; D is perhaps TRBD1 (6 bases). Trimming left V 2 bases short and J 4 bases short, with 14 bases between. Per germline, CDR1 SGHRS and CDR2 YFSETQ. CDR3 length equals 15 residues. CDR3 coding DNA: TGCGCCAGCAGCTTATACAGGGTAGGGGCAGATACGCAGTATTTT. Protein sequence: CASSLYRVGADTQYF.

The gene calls are TRBV10-3 and TRBJ2-2; D unclear. V was trimmed by 3 bases and J by 3 bases, leaving 5 bases between them. The germline CDR1 and CDR2 sequences are ENHRY and SYGVKD. This CDR3 contains 13 residues. CDR3 sequence reads: CAISEIDTGELFF. The CDR3 DNA reads as TGTGCCATCAGTGAAATCGACACCGGGGAGCTGTTTTTT.

The rearrangement joins TRBV5-6 to TRBJ2-1, with 10 nucleotides matching TRBD2. Germline loops: CDR1 SGHDT, CDR2 YYEEEE. Trimming removed 4 bases from V and 13 bases from J; junction bases left unmatched: 14. The CDR3 has 15 residues. The CDR3 DNA follows: TGTGCCAGCAGCCCGGGAGCCAGCGGGGGGGTCACCCAGTTCTTC. Residues: CASSPGASGGVTQFF.

This chain uses TRBV4-1 with TRBJ2-5, with TRBD2 matching 10 bases. The trim removed 2 bases at V and 3 bases at J, leaving 9 bases unmatched. Per the germline V gene, CDR1 is MGHRA and CDR2 is YSYEKL. The CDR3 spans 17 residues. The CDR3 nucleotides are TGCGCCAGCAGCCAACCTTCGGGCCTAGCGGGGGAAGAGACCCAGTACTTC. Translating gives CASSQPSGLAGEETQYF.

The V and J genes are TRBV28 and TRBJ1-1; D gene unclear. Germline loops: CDR1 MDHEN, CDR2 SYDVKM. The CDR3 length is 14 residues. V shed 5 bases and J shed 4 bases, with 14 bases lying between them. The CDR3 DNA follows: TGTGCCAGCAGTCCCTCGTTGAGAGGCACTGAAGCTTTCTTT. This translates into CASSPSLRGTEAFF.

The chain combines TRBV7-2 with TRBJ1-5; D remains unclear. The germline V gene has CDR1 SGHTA and CDR2 FQGNSA. V lost 5 bases, J lost 1 base, and 9 bases lay in between. The CDR3 covers 14 residues. CDR3 nucleotide sequence: TGTGCCAGCAGCAGGGCGGGCAGCAATCAGCCCCAGCATTTT. Protein sequence: CASSRAGSNQPQHF.

This chain joins TRBV19 and TRBJ2-2; 7 bases match TRBD1. The CDR3 is 14 residues long. Unmatched junction bases numbered 5, after V lost 3 bases and J lost 7 bases. The V gene's germline CDR1 is LNHDA and CDR2 SQIVND (reference sequence). The CDR3 is CASSIRQGIGELFF. In DNA form, the CDR3 reads TGTGCCAGTAGTATCAGACAGGGAATCGGGGAGCTGTTTTTT.

This CDR3 reads CASSLSRALETQYF. The CDR3 nucleotides read TGTGCCAGCAGTCTTTCCAGGGCCCTGGAGACCCAGTACTTC. The chain employs TRBV6-5 and TRBJ2-5; D is perhaps TRBD1 (5 bases). The V end was cut by 5 bases, the J end by 5 bases, with 15 bases between. CDR3 size: 14 residues. CDR1 is MNHEY and CDR2 is SVGAGI in the germline V gene.

The rearrangement uses TRBV11-2 and TRBJ2-5; D might be TRBD2 (5 bases). The CDR3 is 14 residues long. Germline CDR1 SGHAT, CDR2 FQNNGV. Trimming pared 4 bases from V and 1 base from J, leaving 10 bases between. The CDR3, as DNA: TGTGCCAGCAGCTCAACTGGGAGCCAAGAGACCCAGTACTTC. Its protein is CASSSTGSQETQYF.

The V and J genes are TRBV28 and TRBJ2-5; D is perhaps TRBD1 (6 bases). Trimming left V 7 bases short and J 5 bases short, with 20 bases between. This CDR3 spans 15 amino acids. CDR1 is MDHEN, CDR2 SYDVKM, per germline. The CDR3 reads CASTRDRHPRETQYF. In DNA, the CDR3 is TGTGCCAGCACTCGAGACAGGCACCCTAGGGAGACCCAGTACTTC.

This rearrangement joins TRBV5-5 to TRBJ1-2; 8 bases are a match to TRBD1. The CDR3 contains 15 residues. J lost 4 bases, V lost 4 bases, and 9 bases had no gene match. Germline V CDR1 and CDR2: SGHKS, YYEKEE (reference sequence). The CDR3 here is CASSPRQGSGYGYTF. The CDR3 nucleotides are TGTGCCAGCAGCCCTAGACAGGGGTCAGGCTATGGCTACACCTTC.

Worth noting for this clone: The junction differs from germline at one of its ends, possibly a read error. V and J are TRBV28 and TRBJ2-7; 8 positions match TRBD1. There are 12 residues in the CDR3. Germline V gene sequence: CDR1 MDHEN, CDR2 SYDVKM. Written as DNA, the CDR3 is TGTGCCAGCAGGGTAGGACAGGGAGTTAGGCTATTC. It codes for CASRVGQGVRLF. The full variable domain, with the rest looked up from reference TRBV28 and TRBJ2-7, is DVKVTQSSRYLVKRTGEKVFLECVQDMDHENMFWYRQDPGLGLRLIYFSYDVKMKEKGDIPEGYSVSREKKERFSLILESASTNQTSMYLCASRVGQGVRLFGPGTRLTVT.

The CDR3 sequence is CASGRGEQFF. DNA of the CDR3: TGTGCCAGCGGTCGCGGTGAGCAGTTCTTC. V gene TRBV6-6 combines with J gene TRBJ2-1; D is undetermined. There are 10 residues in the CDR3. V lost 8 bases to trimming and J lost 9 bases, with 8 bases between them. In germline, CDR1 is MNHNY, CDR2 SVGAGI (reference sequence).

The CDR3, as DNA: TGTGCCAGCTCACTGGGGGGGGGATCGGACACTGAAGCTTTCTTT. This gives the protein CASSLGGGSDTEAFF. The rearrangement links TRBV18 to TRBJ1-1; a possible D gene is TRBD1 (5 bases). The length of the CDR3 is 15 residues. CDR1 and CDR2 from the germline V gene are KGHSH and LQKENI. Between the trimmed V and J ends, which lost 4 bases and 3 bases, there was a span of 15 bases.

V and J are TRBV18 and TRBJ2-2, with D possibly matching TRBD1 (5 bases). This CDR3 region has 13 residues. CDR1 is KGHSH and CDR2 is LQKENI in the germline V gene. With 1 base removed from V and 6 bases from J, the gap between germline ends came to 6 bases. CDR3: CASSPLQAGELFF. Here the CDR3 DNA reads TGTGCCAGCTCACCACTACAGGCCGGGGAGCTGTTTTTT.

This chain uses TRBV9 with TRBJ2-1, with D hard to call. CDR1 is SGDLS, CDR2 YYNGEE, per germline. V was shortened by 2 bases and J by 0 bases, with 6 bases between the two germline ends. The CDR3 runs to 14 residues. Here the CDR3 DNA reads TGTGCCAGCAGCGTGAGTAGCTCCTACAATGAGCAGTTCTTC. Its translation is CASSVSSSYNEQFF.

The J gene is TRBJ2-5, the V gene TRBV7-9, with 11 bases identical to TRBD2. The CDR3 extends over 15 amino acids. Germline V gene sequence: CDR1 SEHNR, CDR2 FQNEAQ (reference sequence). The J segment lost 4 bases and the V segment lost 5 bases, leaving 6 bases of the junction unmatched. DNA of the CDR3: TGTGCCAGCAGCCAACTAGCGGGGGCCGGAGAGACCCAGTACTTC. This sequence encodes CASSQLAGAGETQYF.